Below are 30 T cell receptor beta chains sequenced from a single sample in a study of T-cell memory formation after mild COVID-19. Each CDR3 protein is one row after TCRdb ran MiXCR on the 5' RACE reads. The sample has 210,000 or so distinct CDR3 sequences; over 9.5% are singletons. Sequenced sample: PBMCs or a T cell subset sorted from them (not recorded which). The receptor source for this set is a man younger than 30 who had mild COVID-19 (a few samples of this study predate the infection). Cell type and time point are not known.

V gene TRBV5-1 combines with J gene TRBJ1-1; no reliable D call. Trimming removed 0 bases from V and 4 bases from J, with 10 bases in between. The CDR3 contains 14 residues. Per germline, CDR1 SGHRS and CDR2 YFSETQ. The CDR3 bases are TGCGCCAGCAGCTTGGGGACTTGGAGCACTGAAGCTTTCTTT. Translating gives CASSLGTWSTEAFF.

The chain has TRBV7-8 and TRBJ2-1; the D gene is possibly TRBD1 (5 bases). V was clipped by 0 bases and J by 5 bases, with 29 bases between them. Looked up from germline, CDR1 is SGHVS and CDR2 is FQNEAQ. CDR3 length equals 21 residues. The DNA of the CDR3 is TGTGCCAGCAGCTTAGCAAGTTGGCAGGGATACGCCCGCACCCGTAACAATGAGCAGTTCTTC. It yields the protein CASSLASWQGYARTRNNEQFF.

The chain links TRBV12-3 or TRBV12-4 to TRBJ1-5, with no clear D. The CDR3 spans 15 residues. The V and J ends lost 2 bases and 4 bases respectively, with 12 bases between them. The CDR3 reads CASSLSRGLNQPQHF. The CDR3 bases are TGTGCCAGCAGTTTAAGTCGTGGACTGAATCAGCCCCAGCATTTT.

This clonotype was seen many times. V is TRBV7-2 and J is TRBJ2-1, with a possible D match to TRBD2 (5 bases). Germline V gene lookup returns CDR1 SGHTA and CDR2 FQGNSA. Trimming stripped 4 bases from V and 10 bases from J, with 8 bases between. The CDR3 covers 11 residues. DNA for the CDR3: TGTGCCAGCAGCTCTAGCCGGGAGCAGTTCTTC. This gives the protein CASSSSREQFF.

This clonotype was observed a handful of times. The V gene is TRBV24-1, the J gene TRBJ2-3; 10 bases map to TRBD2. J lost 5 bases, V lost 10 bases, and 14 bases had no gene match. The CDR3 length is 16 residues. Germline CDR1 reads KGHDR; CDR2 reads SFDVKD. CDR3 sequence reads: CATNDPAAGGQDTQYF. In nucleotides, the CDR3 is TGTGCCACGAACGACCCGGCAGCGGGGGGGCAAGATACGCAGTATTTT.

This clonotype was detected a few times. The rearrangement uses TRBV7-2 and TRBJ2-5; no reliable D call. Trimming stripped 7 bases from V and 3 bases from J, with 12 bases between. The CDR3 consists of 13 residues. Germline CDR1 reads SGHTA; CDR2 reads FQGNSA. DNA for the CDR3: TGTGCCAGCACCCCGGCCATTAAAGAGACCCAGTACTTC. This sequence encodes CASTPAIKETQYF.

This clonotype showed up just a few times. The chain joins TRBV9 to TRBJ1-2; 7 nucleotides line up with TRBD1. This CDR3 region has 15 residues. CDR1 and CDR2 (germline): SGDLS, YYNGEE. V shed 3 bases, J shed 4 bases, and the junction held 9 bases outside the gene matches. The CDR3 coding sequence is TGTGCCAGCAGCGCCCAGGGGGGGCAAGGCTATGGCTACACCTTC. The encoded protein is CASSAQGGQGYGYTF.

V and J are TRBV29-1 and TRBJ1-1, with a weak D call TRBD1 (5 bases). The CDR3 has 13 amino acids. Trimming shortened V by 6 bases and J by 5 bases, and 16 bases separated the two germline ends. The germline V gene has CDR1 SQVTM and CDR2 ANQGSEA. CDR3 sequence reads: CSVATRGGTEAFF. For the CDR3, the DNA is TGCAGCGTAGCTACCCGGGGGGGAACTGAAGCTTTCTTT.

This clonotype was picked up many times. The chain couples TRBV7-2 to TRBJ1-3; D uncertain. V was clipped by 1 base and J by 2 bases, with 9 bases between them. Germline-derived CDR1 and CDR2 are SGHTA and FQGNSA. The CDR3 covers 15 residues. CDR3 region: CASSLDRGAGNTIYF. The DNA of the CDR3 is TGTGCCAGCAGCTTAGACCGCGGGGCTGGAAACACCATATATTTT.

The chain is built from TRBV18 and TRBJ2-2; D remains unclear. The V gene's germline CDR1 is KGHSH and CDR2 LQKENI. Trimming left V 5 bases short and J 4 bases short, with 14 bases between. CDR3 length: 15 residues. CDR3 DNA sequence: TGTGCCAGCTCATCCACTCATTACAGCACCGGGGAGCTGTTTTTT. Its protein product is CASSSTHYSTGELFF.

The sample holds a few counts of this clonotype. This chain links TRBV20-1 with TRBJ2-7, with 9 bases that match TRBD2. The CDR3 runs 13 residues. Trimming cost V 1 base and J 3 bases; bases outside gene matches: 1. Germline-derived CDR1 and CDR2 are DFQATT and SNEGSKA (reference sequence). The CDR3 nucleotides read TGCAGTGCTAGAGCTAGCGGGATCTACGAGCAGTACTTC. Protein: CSARASGIYEQYF.

In its sample, this clonotype was seen a few times. J is TRBJ2-2 and V is TRBV4-1, with 14 bases identical to TRBD2. Germline V gene data show CDR1 as MGHRA and CDR2 as YSYEKL. V shed 3 bases and J 0 bases; nucleotides not matched to a gene: 6. The CDR3 is 19 amino acids. This chain's CDR3 is CASSHRTSGGPANTGELFF. The CDR3 DNA follows: TGCGCCAGCAGCCACAGGACTAGCGGGGGGCCCGCGAACACCGGGGAGCTGTTTTTT.

This clonotype was seen a handful of times. V is TRBV29-1 and J is TRBJ1-2; D is unresolved. CDR1 and CDR2 (germline): SQVTM, ANQGSEA. The CDR3 runs to 12 residues. V was trimmed by 4 bases and J by 6 bases, leaving 12 bases between them. The CDR3 DNA reads as TGCAGCGTTGCCGGTTGGCGGGATGGCTACACCTTC. It specifies CSVAGWRDGYTF. Combining the CDR3 with reference TRBV29-1 and TRBJ1-2 gives the whole variable domain SAVISQKPSRDICQRGTSLTIQCQVDSQVTMMFWYRQQPGQSLTLIATANQGSEATYESGFVIDKFPISRPNLTFSTLTVSNMSPEDSSIYLCSVAGWRDGYTFGSGTRLTVV.

This clonotype was observed a few times. The genes are TRBV6-6 and TRBJ2-7; 12 positions agree with TRBD1. Looked up from germline, CDR1 is MNHNY and CDR2 is SVGAGI (reference sequence). The CDR3 consists of 16 residues. Trimming at V came to 2 bases and at J to 6 bases, leaving 8 bases not matched to a gene. The CDR3 nucleotides read TGTGCCAGCAGTTACCCGGGGACAGGGGGCTTCACCGAGCAGTACTTC. It is translated as CASSYPGTGGFTEQYF.

This clonotype was recorded a few times. J is TRBJ2-2 and V is TRBV10-3; no clear D gene. CDR3 length: 15 residues. Trimming shortened V by 6 bases and J by 6 bases, and 17 bases separated the two germline ends. Germline CDR1 and CDR2: ENHRY and SYGVKD. This chain's CDR3 is CAIRPSKGEAGELFF. In DNA form, the CDR3 reads TGTGCCATCAGACCATCCAAAGGCGAAGCCGGGGAGCTGTTTTTT.

This clonotype was detected many times. The chain recombines TRBV12-3 or TRBV12-4 with TRBJ2-7, with D perhaps TRBD2 (6 bases). The CDR3 consists of 12 residues. The V end lost 6 bases, the J end lost 2 bases, and 8 bases lay between the germline ends. CDR3: CASSRGAYEQYV. For the CDR3, the DNA is TGTGCCAGCAGCCGCGGGGCCTACGAGCAGTACGTC.

This clonotype was observed a handful of times. J is TRBJ2-6 and V is TRBV5-4; TRBD2 agrees at 7 bases. The length of the CDR3 is 16 residues. V trimming: 0 bases; J trimming: 0 bases; junction bases outside the gene matches: 0. Germline lookup yields CDR1 SGHNT and CDR2 YYREEE (reference sequence). CDR3 amino acids: CASSLGGGSGANVLTF. Here the CDR3 DNA reads TGTGCCAGCAGCTTGGGCGGGGGCTCTGGGGCCAACGTCCTGACTTTC.

The chain links TRBV7-2 to TRBJ2-7, with TRBD1 identical over 7 bases. The V and J ends lost 1 base and 2 bases, in that order; junction bases with no gene match: 11. Germline CDR1 reads SGHTA; CDR2 reads FQGNSA. The CDR3 loop spans 17 amino acids. The CDR3 here is CASSLETGAAWAYEQYF. The CDR3 DNA is TGTGCCAGCAGCTTAGAAACAGGGGCCGCTTGGGCCTACGAGCAGTACTTC.

The gene calls are TRBV5-4 and TRBJ2-3, with D unclear. This CDR3 spans 16 amino acids. Looked up from germline, CDR1 is SGHNT and CDR2 is YYREEE (reference sequence). The V and J ends lost 4 bases and 2 bases respectively, with 17 bases between them. CDR3 coding DNA: TGTGCCAGCAGCCGTCAGGACCTCTCTAACACAGATACGCAGTATTTT. This encodes CASSRQDLSNTDTQYF.

The chain has TRBV7-9 and TRBJ2-7; D not certain. Germline CDR1 and CDR2: SEHNR and FQNEAQ (reference sequence). The CDR3 extends over 13 amino acids. V was cut by 1 base and J by 7 bases, with 11 bases left in between. CDR3 coding DNA: TGTGCCAGCAGCTTAGAGCAGGCGTTGGAGCAGTACTTC. It codes for CASSLEQALEQYF. Combining the CDR3 with reference TRBV7-9 and TRBJ2-7 gives the whole variable domain DTGVSQNPRHKITKRGQNVTFRCDPISEHNRLYWYRQTLGQGPEFLTYFQNEAQLEKSRLLSDRFSAERPKGSFSTLEIQRTEQGDSAMYLCASSLEQALEQYFGPGTRLTVT.

This clonotype was counted between two and nine times. This chain joins TRBV7-2 and TRBJ2-1, with D maybe TRBD2 (6 bases). With 1 base removed from V and 6 bases from J, the gap between germline ends came to 13 bases. The length of the CDR3 is 15 residues. Germline lookup yields CDR1 SGHTA and CDR2 FQGNSA. The CDR3 DNA follows: TGTGCCAGCAGCTTAGATGGGACTTTACGCAATGAGCAGTTCTTC. Translated, it gives CASSLDGTLRNEQFF.

This chain uses TRBV6-5 with TRBJ2-3; TRBD1 matches at 8 bases. Unmatched junction bases numbered 4, after V lost 0 bases and J lost 2 bases. From germline, CDR1 is MNHEY and CDR2 SVGAGI. This CDR3 contains 16 residues. The CDR3 nucleotides read TGTGCCAGCAGTTACTCCCGGACAGGGCTCACAGATACGCAGTATTTT. The encoded protein is CASSYSRTGLTDTQYF.

The CDR3 loop is CASSISGDTQYF. CDR3 nucleotide sequence: TGTGCCAGCAGCATTAGTGGAGATACGCAGTATTTT. This rearrangement joins TRBV9 to TRBJ2-3; D is undetermined. CDR1 and CDR2 (germline): SGDLS, YYNGEE. The CDR3 has 12 amino acids. Trimming left V 4 bases short and J 5 bases short, with 8 bases between.

This chain links TRBV7-2 with TRBJ2-1; TRBD2 aligns across 9 bases. CDR3 length equals 15 residues. Unmatched junction bases numbered 3, after V lost 3 bases and J lost 3 bases. Germline V lookup: CDR1 SGHTA, CDR2 FQGNSA. The CDR3 nucleotides are TGTGCCAGCAGCTTGCTAGCGGGGTTCTACAATGAGCAGTTCTTC. Protein: CASSLLAGFYNEQFF.

This clonotype was recorded at least ten times. V and J are TRBV6-5 and TRBJ1-1; D gene uncertain. Germline loops: CDR1 MNHEY, CDR2 SVGAGI. Deletions cut 4 bases from V and 1 base from J, with 10 bases between. The CDR3 has 14 amino acids. Here the CDR3 reads CASSSNRRNTEAFF. DNA for the CDR3: TGTGCCAGCAGTTCCAACCGTAGGAACACTGAAGCTTTCTTT.

This rearrangement joins TRBV4-3 to TRBJ2-1; possible D gene TRBD1, 7 bases. From germline, CDR1 is LGHNA and CDR2 YSLEER. V dropped 0 bases and J dropped 16 bases, with 19 bases sitting between them. The CDR3 spans 14 residues. The CDR3 coding sequence is TGCGCCAGCAGCCAAGAGGGATTTTCAGGGGGGACCTTCTTC. This encodes CASSQEGFSGGTFF.

The chain couples TRBV6-5 to TRBJ2-5, with a tentative D call TRBD1 (6 bases). Germline V gene data show CDR1 as MNHEY and CDR2 as SVGAGI. The CDR3 length is 14 residues. V was clipped by 2 bases and J by 4 bases, with 11 bases between them. The CDR3, as DNA: TGTGCCAGCAGTTACGCGGACAGTAGAGAGACCCAGTACTTC. Translation gives CASSYADSRETQYF.

This clonotype occurred many times. J is TRBJ1-1 and V is TRBV7-2; D may be TRBD1 (5 bases). V was trimmed by 7 bases and J by 4 bases, leaving 13 bases between them. CDR3 length: 13 amino acids. Germline V gene lookup returns CDR1 SGHTA and CDR2 FQGNSA. The CDR3 bases are TGTGCCAGCACCCAGTGGGGGGTCACTGAAGCTTTCTTT. Translated: CASTQWGVTEAFF. Looking up the rest from reference TRBV7-2 and TRBJ1-1 gives the full variable domain: GAGVSQSPSNKVTEKGKDVELRCDPISGHTALYWYRQSLGQGLEFLIYFQGNSAPDKSGLPSDRFSAERTGGSVSTLTIQRTQQEDSAVYLCASTQWGVTEAFFGQGTRLTVV.

The chain combines TRBV20-1 with TRBJ2-1, with D uncertain. Germline CDR1 is DFQATT and CDR2 is SNEGSKA (reference sequence). The CDR3 has 14 residues. The V gene lost 0 bases and the J gene lost 7 bases, with 13 bases spanning the gap. The CDR3 DNA follows: TGCAGTGCTAGAGATCAGGTGGATCGGAATGAGCAGTTCTTC. The encoded protein is CSARDQVDRNEQFF.

CDR3 residues: CAISWSLPGGGYTF. The CDR3 DNA sequence: TGTGCCATCAGTTGGTCTTTACCCGGGGGGGGCTACACCTTC. The rearrangement joins TRBV10-3 to TRBJ1-2; a possible D gene is TRBD1 (5 bases). With 5 bases removed from V and 8 bases from J, the gap between germline ends came to 18 bases. This CDR3 is 14 amino acids long. CDR1 and CDR2 from the germline V gene are ENHRY and SYGVKD.